One and the same sample provided the 16 T cell receptor beta chains below, sequenced in a study of T cells in Graves' hyperthyroidism and ophthalmopathy (dated by TCRdb to between 2018 and 2021). The library was prepared using multiplex PCR. The sequencing machine was an Illumina HiSeq 2000. The TCR beta CDR3 regions were amplified from RNA transcripts. The TCR CDR3 was subjected to a first round of RT-PCR using the HTBI primer set and the Qiagen OneStep RT-PCR kit. Using fastp trimming at Q25 and MiXCR clonotype assembly, TCRdb reanalyzed the public sequencing data and kept in-frame beta chains. Rows merge per CDR3 protein into single entries with the most common DNA and genes. Across this sample there are some 420,000 distinct CDR3 sequences, with roughly an eighth seen only once. The ten largest account for less than 6.5% of the sample. The specimen was blood. These receptors all stem from a woman younger than 30 with Graves' hyperthyroidism.

This chain connects TRBV27 to TRBJ2-1; 12 bases fit TRBD2. CDR1 and CDR2 from the germline V gene are MNHEY and SMNVEV (reference sequence). The CDR3 totals 15 residues. The V and J ends lost 3 bases and 7 bases, in that order; junction bases with no gene match: 4. The CDR3: CASSFYGTSGNEQFF. The CDR3 nucleotides read TGTGCCAGCAGTTTTTATGGGACTAGCGGGAATGAGCAGTTCTTC.

This chain links TRBV30 with TRBJ1-5; D call uncertain. The V end lost 1 base, the J end lost 0 bases, and 10 bases lay between the germline ends. The CDR3 is made up of 15 amino acids. Germline values: CDR1 GTSNPN, CDR2 SVGIG (reference sequence). The CDR3, as DNA: TGTGCCTGGAGTGCTATCGGACTTAGCAATCAGCCCCAGCATTTT. As protein: CAWSAIGLSNQPQHF.

This clonotype showed up many times. The chain's CDR3 is CASSLDPPTDTQYF. In DNA form, the CDR3 reads TGTGCCAGCAGCTTAGATCCCCCAACAGATACGCAGTATTTT. The genes are TRBV11-2 and TRBJ2-3; D is uncertain. The CDR3 runs to 14 residues. Trimming left V 0 bases short and J 3 bases short, with 7 bases between. CDR1 and CDR2 (germline): SGHAT, FQNNGV.

V gene TRBV2 combines with J gene TRBJ2-7; 9 positions agree with TRBD1. V trimming: 8 bases; J trimming: 3 bases; junction bases outside the gene matches: 11. In germline, CDR1 is SNHLY, CDR2 FYNNEI. The length of the CDR3 is 15 residues. The CDR3 nucleotides are TGTGCCAGCCGTACCGGGACAGGGATCAGCTACGAGCAGTACTTC. Its translation: CASRTGTGISYEQYF. The full variable domain, with the rest looked up from reference TRBV2 and TRBJ2-7, is EPEVTQTPSHQVTQMGQEVILRCVPISNHLYFYWYRQILGQKVEFLVSFYNNEISEKSEIFDDQFSVERPDGSNFTLKIRSTKLEDSAMYFCASRTGTGISYEQYFGPGTRLTVT.

The chain combines TRBV7-9 with TRBJ2-7; 10 bases match TRBD2. V lost 5 bases, J lost 5 bases, and 12 bases stayed unmatched. This CDR3 is 16 amino acids long. Germline CDR1 SEHNR, CDR2 FQNEAQ (reference sequence). CDR3: CASSGRTSGETHEQYF. CDR3 sequence (DNA): TGTGCCAGCAGCGGCAGGACTAGCGGCGAGACCCACGAGCAGTACTTC.

The count of this clonotype is one. The V call is TRBV29-1, the J call TRBJ2-5, with D possibly TRBD1 on 6 matching bases. Trimming cost V 3 bases and J 5 bases, with 13 bases left between them. CDR1 is SQVTM, CDR2 ANQGSEA, per germline. This CDR3 comprises 13 residues. CDR3 sequence (DNA): TGCAGCGTTGACCCGACTCAGGGGGAGACCCAGTACTTC. Translating it yields CSVDPTQGETQYF. Combining the CDR3 with reference TRBV29-1 and TRBJ2-5 gives the whole variable domain SAVISQKPSRDICQRGTSLTIQCQVDSQVTMMFWYRQQPGQSLTLIATANQGSEATYESGFVIDKFPISRPNLTFSTLTVSNMSPEDSSIYLCSVDPTQGETQYFGPGTRLLVL.

The table lists this clonotype with a few counts. The chain couples TRBV12-3 or TRBV12-4 to TRBJ1-1; TRBD1 agrees at 11 bases. Trimming at V came to 8 bases and at J to 5 bases, leaving 4 bases not matched to a gene. This CDR3 comprises 13 residues. CDR3 amino acids: CASGTGGSTEAFF. The CDR3 nucleotides are TGTGCCAGCGGGACAGGGGGGAGTACTGAAGCTTTCTTT.

This clonotype was seen ten or more times. The CDR3 DNA is TGTGCCTGGAGTCAACTTCAGGGAAGCTATGGCTACACCTTC. This translates into CAWSQLQGSYGYTF. V and J are TRBV30 and TRBJ1-2; D may be TRBD1 (5 bases). Deletions cut 2 bases from V and 4 bases from J, with 14 bases between. Germline lookup yields CDR1 GTSNPN and CDR2 SVGIG (reference sequence). This CDR3 region has 14 residues.

The J gene is TRBJ2-7, the V gene TRBV10-3, with TRBD1 matching 7 bases. The CDR3 loop spans 13 amino acids. The germline V gene encodes CDR1 ENHRY and CDR2 SYGVKD. J was trimmed by 6 bases and V by 6 bases; bases with no gene match: 8. CDR3 in amino acids: CAIRDTTGPEQYF. In DNA form, the CDR3 reads TGTGCCATCAGGGACACGACAGGGCCCGAGCAGTACTTC.

This clonotype appeared many times. The V call is TRBV20-1, the J call TRBJ2-1, with TRBD2 matching over 11 bases. CDR1 is DFQATT, CDR2 SNEGSKA, per germline (reference sequence). Trimming took 5 bases from V and 4 from J; bases not matched to a gene: 13. The CDR3 contains 17 residues. CDR3 protein: CSARYPRLAGPYNEQFF. The CDR3 bases are TGCAGTGCTCGCTATCCCAGACTAGCGGGACCTTACAATGAGCAGTTCTTC.

This clonotype was found many times. The V gene is TRBV6-2 or TRBV6-3, the J gene TRBJ2-7; D uncertain. CDR1 is MNHEY and CDR2 is SVGEGT in the germline V gene. Trimming stripped 2 bases from V and 3 bases from J, with 11 bases between. The CDR3 consists of 14 residues. The CDR3 sequence: CASSYDGQIYEQYF. CDR3 nucleotides: TGTGCCAGCAGTTACGACGGCCAAATCTACGAGCAGTACTTC.

This chain links TRBV18 with TRBJ2-7; D perhaps matches TRBD1 (6 bases). Trimming stripped 4 bases from V and 4 bases from J, with 14 bases between. Germline CDR1 and CDR2: KGHSH and LQKENI. This CDR3 is built from 14 residues. In nucleotides, the CDR3 is TGTGCCAGCTCACTTTATCCAGGGGAGTACGAGCAGTACTTC. Amino acid sequence: CASSLYPGEYEQYF.

Comments on this clonotype: A much larger clone differs from this one at a single base, so this may be a read error. The V and J genes are TRBV30 and TRBJ2-7; the D gene is possibly TRBD2 (5 bases). Germline assignment: CDR1 GTSNPN and CDR2 SVGIG (reference sequence). This CDR3 has 13 amino acids. The CDR3 nucleotides are TGTGCCTGCACGGGCGGGCGCGGCTACGAGCAGTGCTTC. Protein sequence: CACTGGRGYEQCF.

This clonotype has at least ten counts. The rearrangement uses TRBV20-1 and TRBJ2-4, with TRBD1 matching over 9 bases. J lost 6 bases, V lost 6 bases, and 9 bases had no gene match. Per germline, CDR1 DFQATT and CDR2 SNEGSKA (reference sequence). The CDR3 covers 14 residues. This CDR3 is CSATGQGLSNIQYF. CDR3 nucleotides: TGCAGTGCCACGGGACAGGGACTCTCAAACATTCAGTACTTC.

This clonotype occurred once. The V gene is TRBV28, the J gene TRBJ2-7, with 10 bases identical to TRBD1. The germline V gene has CDR1 MDHEN and CDR2 SYDVKM. V dropped 8 bases and J dropped 2; count of bases not matched to a gene: 3. The CDR3 spans 13 residues. This chain's CDR3 is CASAGTGAYEQYF. CDR3 in DNA: TGTGCCAGCGCCGGGACAGGGGCCTACGAGCAGTACTTC.

This clonotype has a count of ten or more. The chain carries TRBV29-1 and TRBJ2-1; 9 positions agree with TRBD2. This CDR3 is 14 amino acids long. Looked up from germline, CDR1 is SQVTM and CDR2 is ANQGSEA. Trimming cost V 5 bases and J 1 base; bases outside gene matches: 3. CDR3 sequence: CSVYSGSSYNEQFF. The DNA for the CDR3 is TGCAGCGTTTATAGCGGGAGTTCCTACAATGAGCAGTTCTTC.